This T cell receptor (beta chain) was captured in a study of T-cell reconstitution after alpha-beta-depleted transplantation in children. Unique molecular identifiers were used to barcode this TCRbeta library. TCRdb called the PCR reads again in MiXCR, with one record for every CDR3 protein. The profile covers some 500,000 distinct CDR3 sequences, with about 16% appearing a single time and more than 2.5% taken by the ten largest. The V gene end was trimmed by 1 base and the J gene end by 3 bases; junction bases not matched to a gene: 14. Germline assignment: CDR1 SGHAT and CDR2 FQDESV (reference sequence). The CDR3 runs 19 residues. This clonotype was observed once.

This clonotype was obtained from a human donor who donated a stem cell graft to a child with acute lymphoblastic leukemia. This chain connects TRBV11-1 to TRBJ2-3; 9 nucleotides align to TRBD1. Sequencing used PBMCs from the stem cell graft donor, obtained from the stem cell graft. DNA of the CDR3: TGTGCCAGCAGCTTAGGAGGTACACAGGGGGCGCGATGGACAGATACGCAGTATTTT. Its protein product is CASSLGGTQGARWTDTQYF. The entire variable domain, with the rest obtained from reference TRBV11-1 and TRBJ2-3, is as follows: EAEVAQSPRYKITEKSQAVAFWCDPISGHATLYWYRQILGQGPELLVQFQDESVVDDSQLPKDRFSAERLKGVDSTLKIQPAELGDSAMYLCASSLGGTQGARWTDTQYFGPGTRLTVL.